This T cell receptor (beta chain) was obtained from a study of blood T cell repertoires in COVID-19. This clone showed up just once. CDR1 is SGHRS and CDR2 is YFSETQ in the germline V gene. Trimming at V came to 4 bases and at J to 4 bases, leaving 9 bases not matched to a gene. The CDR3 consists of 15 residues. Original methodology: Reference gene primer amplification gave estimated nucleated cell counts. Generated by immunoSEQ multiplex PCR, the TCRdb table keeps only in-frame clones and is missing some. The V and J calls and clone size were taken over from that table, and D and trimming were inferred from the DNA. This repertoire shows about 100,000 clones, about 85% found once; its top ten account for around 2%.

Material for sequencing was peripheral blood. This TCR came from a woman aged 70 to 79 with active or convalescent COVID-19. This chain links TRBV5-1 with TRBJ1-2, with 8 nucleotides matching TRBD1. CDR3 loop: CASSPGQGGGYGYTF. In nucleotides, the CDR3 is TGCGCCAGCAGCCCCGGACAGGGAGGGGGCTATGGCTACACCTTC.